The source of this T cell receptor (beta chain) is a study of cytomegalovirus exposure and HLA in healthy donors. The primer mix had 60 Vbeta and 13 Jbeta primers. TCRdb's copy holds only in-frame clones and misses some; the assay was immunoSEQ multiplex PCR. This table holds approximately 100,000 clones, about 79% found once. This clone appeared once. What it recognizes is unknown. General study points: In terms of immune exposure information, only CMV serostatus was available. In a later analysis, an Asian-associated ancestry cluster reportedly showed fewer N-insertions than the approximately 620-donor mean. Researchers reported in a later analysis that common viral pathogens appeared linked to several top clusters.

Sequenced material: PBMCs. The sequence derives from a man in his fifties or sixties in good health and CMV-seropositive.

The CDR3: CASKPLAGYNEQFF. CDR3 coding DNA: TGTGCCAGCAAACCTCTAGCGGGGTACAATGAGCAGTTCTTC. The chain links TRBV6-1 to TRBJ2-1; TRBD2 matches at 9 bases. Trimming took 7 bases from V and 4 from J; bases not matched to a gene: 5. Germline V CDR1 and CDR2: MNHNS, SASEGT. The CDR3 spans 14 residues.